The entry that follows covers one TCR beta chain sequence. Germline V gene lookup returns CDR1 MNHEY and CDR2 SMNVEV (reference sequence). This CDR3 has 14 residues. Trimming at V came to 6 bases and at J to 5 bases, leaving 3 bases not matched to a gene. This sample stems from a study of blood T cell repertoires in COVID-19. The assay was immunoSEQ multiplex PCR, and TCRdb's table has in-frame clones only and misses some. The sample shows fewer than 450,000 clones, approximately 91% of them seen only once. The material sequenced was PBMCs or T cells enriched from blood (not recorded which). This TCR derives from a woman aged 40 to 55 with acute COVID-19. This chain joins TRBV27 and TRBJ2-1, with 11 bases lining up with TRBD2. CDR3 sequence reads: CASRGLAVNNEQFF. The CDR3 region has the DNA TGTGCCAGCAGGGGACTAGCGGTTAACAATGAGCAGTTCTTC.